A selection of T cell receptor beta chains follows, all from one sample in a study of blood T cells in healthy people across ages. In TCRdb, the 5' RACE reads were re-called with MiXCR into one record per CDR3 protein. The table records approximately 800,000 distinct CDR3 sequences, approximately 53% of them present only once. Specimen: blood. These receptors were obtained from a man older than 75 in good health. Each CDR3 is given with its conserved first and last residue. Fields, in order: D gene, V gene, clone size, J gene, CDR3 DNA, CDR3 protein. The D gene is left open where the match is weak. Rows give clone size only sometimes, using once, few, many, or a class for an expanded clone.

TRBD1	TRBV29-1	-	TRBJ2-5	TGCAGCGACACCGGGACAGTCACTAATGAGCAGTACTTC	CSDTGTVTNEQYF
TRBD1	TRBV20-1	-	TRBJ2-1	TGCAGTGCCCGGGGCGGGACAGGGGAAACCTACAATGAGCAGTTCTTC	CSARGGTGETYNEQFF
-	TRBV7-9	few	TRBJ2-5	TGTGCCAGCGGCCAGAGAACAGGCGACCCTTCGGAGACCCAGTACTTC	CASGQRTGDPSETQYF
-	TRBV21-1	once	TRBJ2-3	TGTGCCAGCAGCCAATTAAGAGGCACAGATACGCAGTATTTT	CASSQLRGTDTQYF
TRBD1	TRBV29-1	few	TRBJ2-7	TGCAGCGTTGGAATGGACAGGAGAGCCTACGAGCAGTACTTC	CSVGMDRRAYEQYF
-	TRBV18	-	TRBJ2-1	TGTGCCAGCTCCCCCCGAGAGGGGGATGAGCAGTTCTTC	CASSPREGDEQFF
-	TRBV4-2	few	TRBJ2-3	TGTGCCAGCAGCCAAGCAGGCCCGGCAGGGACTAGCACAGATACGCAGTATTTT	CASSQAGPAGTSTDTQYF
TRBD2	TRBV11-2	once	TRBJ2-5	TGTGCCAGCAGCCGCAACAGCAGACTAGCGGGCGGCCTGAAGACCCAGTACTTC	CASSRNSRLAGGLKTQYF
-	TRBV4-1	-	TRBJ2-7	TGCGCCAGCAGCCAAGTGGGAGGGGGTACAGAGCAGTACTTC	CASSQVGGGTEQYF
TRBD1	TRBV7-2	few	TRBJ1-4	TGTGCCAGCAGCTTCGGGCAGGGGGCTCTGTTTTTT	CASSFGQGALFF
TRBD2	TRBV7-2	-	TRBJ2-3	TGTGCCAGCAGCCCGAGGAGCGGGAGGGGCTACACAGATACGCAGTATTTT	CASSPRSGRGYTDTQYF
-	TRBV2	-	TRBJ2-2	TGTGCCAGCACCGTTTGGGGGGAGCTGTTTTTT	CASTVWGELFF
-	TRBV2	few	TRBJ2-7	TGTGCCAGCAGAGGAACCTATAACTACGAGCAGTACTTC	CASRGTYNYEQYF
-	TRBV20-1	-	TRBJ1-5	TGCAGTGTCAGGCGTCCGAATAATCAGCCCCAGCATTTT	CSVRRPNNQPQHF
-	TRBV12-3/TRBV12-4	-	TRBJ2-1	TGTGCCAGCAGGCCGGGGCGGACCAATGAGCAGTTCTTC	CASRPGRTNEQFF
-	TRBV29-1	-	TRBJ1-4	TGCAGCGGGATGGAGGGGAGGAATGAAAAACTGTTTTTT	CSGMEGRNEKLFF
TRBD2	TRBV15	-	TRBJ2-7	TGTGCCACCAGCAGAGATAGTAGACTAGCGGCCTACGAGCAGTACTTC	CATSRDSRLAAYEQYF
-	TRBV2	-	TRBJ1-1	TGTGCCAGCAGTGAAGGGTTGGGCAGGGCTCCCTCTGAAGCTTTCTTT	CASSEGLGRAPSEAFF
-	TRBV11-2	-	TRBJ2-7	TGTGCCAGCAGCTTAGTGGGGGATAAGATCTACGAGCAGTACTTC	CASSLVGDKIYEQYF
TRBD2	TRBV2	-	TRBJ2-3	TGTGCCAGCAGGGGTAGGACTAGCGGGCAAGATACGCAGTATTTT	CASRGRTSGQDTQYF
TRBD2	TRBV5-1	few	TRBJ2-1	TGCGCCAGCAGCCCAATCGGACTAGCGGCCGGACGCAATGAGCAGTTCTTC	CASSPIGLAAGRNEQFF
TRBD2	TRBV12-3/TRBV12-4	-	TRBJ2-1	TGTGCCAGCAGTTTACAGAGTGGGCTAGCGGGCTACAATGAGCAGTTCTTC	CASSLQSGLAGYNEQFF
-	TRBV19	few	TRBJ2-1	TGTGCCAGTAGTATTTGGGGAGATGAGCAGTTCTTC	CASSIWGDEQFF
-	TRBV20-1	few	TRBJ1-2	TGCAGTGCTAGACCCGAGCCGGATGGCTACACCTTC	CSARPEPDGYTF
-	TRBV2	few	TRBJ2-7	TGTGCCACCGCAACCGGCCCAGGAGGGGACAGACCCTACGAGCAGTACTTC	CATATGPGGDRPYEQYF
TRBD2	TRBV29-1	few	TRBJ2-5	TGCAGCGTTGGGCTTAGCGGGGAGACCCAGTACTTC	CSVGLSGETQYF
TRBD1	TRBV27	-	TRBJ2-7	TGTGCCAGCAGCCCCCCACGTCCGGGACAGAGACCCTACGAGCAGTACTTC	CASSPPRPGQRPYEQYF
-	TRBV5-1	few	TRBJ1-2	TGCGCCAGCAGGCAGGACAGTAACTATGGCTACACCTTC	CASRQDSNYGYTF
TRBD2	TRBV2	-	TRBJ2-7	TGTGCCAGCAGTGGATTTAGCGGGGGCTACAATGAGCAGTACTTC	CASSGFSGGYNEQYF
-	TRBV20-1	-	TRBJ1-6	TGCAGTGCTAGTGGCGGAGGAGCCCTCCACTTT	CSASGGGALHF
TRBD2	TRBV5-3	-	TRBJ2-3	TGTGCCAGAAGCCACGGGACTAGCGGGCCTATCGGTCCAGATACGCAGTATTTT	CARSHGTSGPIGPDTQYF
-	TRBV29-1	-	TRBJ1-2	TGCAGCGTTTTGATGGGCCCAGCTAACTATGGCTACACCTTC	CSVLMGPANYGYTF
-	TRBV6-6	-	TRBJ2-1	TGTGCCAGCACCCAGGGGGGGAATGAGCAGTTCTTC	CASTQGGNEQFF
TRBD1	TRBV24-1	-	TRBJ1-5	TGTGCCACCAGTGACCACGGGACAGCGTATCAGCCCCAGCATTTT	CATSDHGTAYQPQHF
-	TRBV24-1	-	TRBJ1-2	TGTGCCACCAGTGCCCTCACCGCTAACTATGGCTACACCTTC	CATSALTANYGYTF
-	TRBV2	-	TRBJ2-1	TGTGCCAGCAGTGAAGAGCCCAATGAGCAGTTCTTC	CASSEEPNEQFF
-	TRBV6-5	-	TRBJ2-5	TGTGCCAGCAGTTCACGTAACACAGGCCGCCAAGAGACCCAGTACTTC	CASSSRNTGRQETQYF
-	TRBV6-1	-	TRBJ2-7	TGTGCCAGCAGTGCCACTGGCGGAAGACCCTACGAGCAGTACTTC	CASSATGGRPYEQYF
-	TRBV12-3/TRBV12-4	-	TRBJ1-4	TGTGCCAGCAGGGACCCGGGCGCAACTAATGAAAAACTGTTTTTT	CASRDPGATNEKLFF
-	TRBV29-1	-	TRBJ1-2	TGCAGCGTTTCGAGGAGCAGGGATGGTGGCTACACCTTC	CSVSRSRDGGYTF
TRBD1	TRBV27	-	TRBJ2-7	TGTGCCAGCTACCCATATTACAGGGGTCAAAGCTCCTACGAGCAGTACTTC	CASYPYYRGQSSYEQYF